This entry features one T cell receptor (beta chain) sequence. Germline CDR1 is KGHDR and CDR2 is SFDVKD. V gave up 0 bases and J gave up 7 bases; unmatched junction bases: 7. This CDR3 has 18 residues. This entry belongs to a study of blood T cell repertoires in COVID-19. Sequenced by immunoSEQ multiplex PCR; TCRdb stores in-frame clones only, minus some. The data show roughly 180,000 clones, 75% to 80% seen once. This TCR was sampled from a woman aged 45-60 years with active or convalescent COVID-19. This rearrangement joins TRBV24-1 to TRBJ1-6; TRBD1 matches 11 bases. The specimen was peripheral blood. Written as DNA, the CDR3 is TGTGCCACCAGTGATTTGACCTCGGGACAGGGGGAGAATTCACCCCTCCACTTT. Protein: CATSDLTSGQGENSPLHF.